These 26 T cell receptor beta chains came from one sample sequenced in a study of cytomegalovirus exposure and HLA in healthy donors. Data came from immunoSEQ multiplex PCR; TCRdb stores just in-frame clones and leaves some out. The repertoire holds 100,000 to 150,000 clones, with roughly 86% as singletons. Specimen: PBMCs. The source is a man between 25 and 39 years old in good health and CMV-seronegative.

This chain connects TRBV5-6 to TRBJ1-6; the match to TRBD1 covers 12 bases. After removal of 4 bases from V and 7 bases from J, the junction contained 9 bases not matched to a gene. The CDR3 totals 17 residues. The germline gives CDR1 SGHDT, CDR2 YYEEEE. CDR3 bases: TGTGCCAGCAGCGGCGGGACAGGGGGCGGGTGGAATTCACCCCTCCACTTT. As protein: CASSGGTGGGWNSPLHF.

The chain is built from TRBV7-9 and TRBJ2-3; 9 nucleotides match TRBD1. With V trimmed by 3 bases and J by 9 bases, 13 bases remained unmatched. The length of the CDR3 is 16 residues. The germline CDR1 and CDR2 sequences are SEHNR and FQNEAQ (reference sequence). This chain's CDR3 is CASSFETRTGASTQYF. As DNA, the CDR3 is TGTGCCAGCAGCTTTGAGACTCGGACAGGGGCAAGCACGCAGTATTTT.

This clone was counted only a few times. The V call is TRBV18, the J call TRBJ1-1; D gene uncertain. The CDR3 loop spans 13 amino acids. CDR1 KGHSH and CDR2 LQKENI come from the germline V gene. The germline V and J ends were trimmed by 5 bases and 0 bases, with 7 bases remaining between them. CDR3 residues: CASSDIMNTEAFF. DNA of the CDR3: TGTGCCAGCTCAGACATCATGAACACTGAAGCTTTCTTT.

The chain has TRBV5-1 and TRBJ2-5; TRBD2 matches 12 bases. The germline gives CDR1 SGHRS, CDR2 YFSETQ. Trimming cost V 3 bases and J 5 bases; bases outside gene matches: 8. The CDR3 consists of 16 residues. The CDR3: CASSSSLAGGTETQYF. The CDR3 bases are TGCGCCAGCAGCTCGTCTCTAGCGGGGGGGACGGAGACCCAGTACTTC.

The chain uses TRBV2 and TRBJ2-1, with a weak D call TRBD1 (6 bases). The CDR3 runs 14 residues. The germline V gene encodes CDR1 SNHLY and CDR2 FYNNEI. The V end lost 3 bases, the J end lost 2 bases, and 8 bases lay between the germline ends. CDR3 nucleotides: TGTGCCAGCAGTGATGCAGGGGCCTACAATGAGCAGTTCTTC. Its translation: CASSDAGAYNEQFF.

This clone showed up just a few times. This chain uses TRBV18 with TRBJ1-2; 8 bases align to TRBD1. CDR1 and CDR2 from the germline V gene are KGHSH and LQKENI. This CDR3 has 14 amino acids. After removal of 5 bases from V and 4 bases from J, the junction contained 6 bases not matched to a gene. This CDR3 reads CASSGTGRSYGYTF. CDR3 nucleotide sequence: TGTGCCAGCTCAGGGACAGGCCGTTCCTATGGCTACACCTTC.

The chain uses TRBV5-6 and TRBJ2-1; the D gene is possibly TRBD2 (6 bases). Trimming left V 5 bases short and J 4 bases short, with 7 bases between. Germline lookup yields CDR1 SGHDT and CDR2 YYEEEE. The CDR3 is made up of 12 amino acids. The CDR3 DNA is TGTGCCAGCAGTGGGACTTACAATGAGCAGTTCTTC. Translated: CASSGTYNEQFF.

The J gene is TRBJ1-1, the V gene TRBV7-3; D not certain. With 3 bases removed from V and 1 base from J, the gap between germline ends came to 6 bases. Germline loops: CDR1 SGHTA, CDR2 FQGTGA. CDR3 length equals 13 residues. The CDR3 region is CASSFAQNTEAFF. CDR3 sequence (DNA): TGTGCCAGCAGCTTCGCACAGAACACTGAAGCTTTCTTT.

The chain employs TRBV10-2 and TRBJ2-3, with D possibly TRBD1 on 5 matching bases. V lost 3 bases, J lost 1 base, and 5 bases lay in between. The germline CDR1 and CDR2 sequences are WSHSY and SAAADI. The CDR3 is made up of 13 amino acids. CDR3 protein: CASSEQGTDTQYF. The CDR3 nucleotides are TGCGCCAGCAGTGAACAGGGCACAGATACGCAGTATTTT.

The genes are TRBV29-1 and TRBJ2-3; D remains unclear. The CDR3 is 10 amino acids. Trimming pared 8 bases from V and 1 base from J, leaving 4 bases between. CDR1 SQVTM and CDR2 ANQGSEA come from the germline V gene. CDR3 sequence reads: CSTRTDTQYF. In nucleotides, the CDR3 is TGCAGCACTCGCACAGATACGCAGTATTTT.

V is TRBV10-2 and J is TRBJ1-1, with a weak D call TRBD1 (5 bases). The V end was cut by 8 bases, the J end by 5 bases, with 15 bases between. The CDR3 covers 13 residues. From germline, CDR1 is WSHSY and CDR2 SAAADI. The CDR3 nucleotides read TGCGCCAGCGGGAAGGGGTATGAGACTGAAGCTTTCTTT. This encodes CASGKGYETEAFF.

J is TRBJ2-5 and V is TRBV7-8; D is unresolved. The CDR3 spans 12 residues. Trimming took 4 bases from V and 7 from J, leaving 10 bases between them. Germline V gene lookup returns CDR1 SGHVS and CDR2 FQNEAQ. In nucleotides, the CDR3 is TGTGCCAGCAGCTACTTGAGTGGGACCCAGTACTTC. This translates into CASSYLSGTQYF.

The chain recombines TRBV4-3 with TRBJ1-2; no firm D call. V gave up 1 base and J gave up 3 bases, with 21 bases separating them. The CDR3 sequence is 18 residues long. In germline, CDR1 is LGHNA, CDR2 YSLEER. The CDR3 nucleotides read TGCGCCAGCAGCCAAGTGGGCAGCCAGAGGAGGCCGGACTATGGCTACACCTTC. It encodes CASSQVGSQRRPDYGYTF.

The rearrangement uses TRBV29-1 and TRBJ2-7; maybe TRBD1 (5 bases). Trimming pared 5 bases from V and 5 bases from J, leaving 16 bases between. Germline lookup yields CDR1 SQVTM and CDR2 ANQGSEA. This CDR3 contains 13 residues. CDR3 nucleotides: TGCAGCGTTCTATCGCAGGGTGGCCACGAGCAGTACTTC. Residues: CSVLSQGGHEQYF.

The rearrangement uses TRBV21-1 and TRBJ2-7; TRBD1, the table's D call, was not compared with the DNA. TRBV21-1 is noted as a pseudogene. CDR3 length equals 17 residues. The CDR3 is CASSKKSAGTGPYEQYF. As DNA, the CDR3 is TGTGCCAGCAGCAAGAAGTCCGCCGGGACAGGACCCTACGAGCAGTACTTC.

This clone was counted between two and nine times. V and J are TRBV6-1 and TRBJ1-5, with TRBD1 matching 9 bases. Losses at the gene ends were 6 bases for V and 6 bases for J; bases not matched to a gene: 3. Germline CDR1 reads MNHNS; CDR2 reads SASEGT. CDR3 size: 13 residues. This CDR3 reads CASRDRGSQPQHF. The CDR3 DNA is TGTGCCAGCAGGGACAGGGGAAGTCAGCCCCAGCATTTT.

The chain links TRBV4-2 to TRBJ2-7, with 9 positions matching TRBD2. Germline-derived CDR1 and CDR2 are LGHNA and YNFKEQ. Germline trimming cut 1 base from V and 5 bases from J; bases unmatched to any gene: 12. The CDR3 consists of 17 residues. The CDR3 is CASSQGRVAGVLDEQYF. CDR3 DNA: TGTGCCAGCAGCCAAGGGAGGGTAGCGGGGGTCCTGGACGAGCAGTACTTC.

Here the CDR3 DNA reads TGCGCCAGCAGCTTGGTTACAGATTGGAACACTGAAGCTTTCTTT. Encoded protein: CASSLVTDWNTEAFF. V usage is TRBV5-1 and J usage is TRBJ1-1; no definite D call. Germline CDR1 SGHRS, CDR2 YFSETQ. Between the trimmed V and J ends, which lost 0 bases and 1 base, there was a span of 10 bases. The length of the CDR3 is 15 residues.

V and J are TRBV25-1 and TRBJ2-3; D remains ambiguous. V dropped 3 bases and J dropped 2 bases, with 6 bases sitting between them. The CDR3 contains 13 residues. The germline V gene has CDR1 MGHDK and CDR2 SYGVNS. The CDR3 coding sequence is TGTGCCAGCAGTGATAGAGTCACAGATACGCAGTATTTT. It is translated as CASSDRVTDTQYF. Variable domain in full (rest from reference TRBV25-1 and TRBJ2-3): EADIYQTPRYLVIGTGKKITLECSQTMGHDKMYWYQQDPGMELHLIHYSYGVNSTEKGDLSSESTVSRIRTEHFPLTLESARPSHTSQYLCASSDRVTDTQYFGPGTRLTVL.

The sample holds one count of this clone. The V and J genes are TRBV6-5 and TRBJ2-1; D remains ambiguous. V was pared by 2 bases and J by 8 bases, with 13 bases between. Germline-derived CDR1 and CDR2 are MNHEY and SVGAGI. CDR3 length: 14 residues. The CDR3 nucleotides read TGTGCCAGCAGTTACGCCCCTAGTTCCCATGAGCAGTTCTTC. It translates to CASSYAPSSHEQFF.

This chain uses TRBV11-2 with TRBJ2-5; D ambiguous. Between the trimmed V and J ends, which lost 5 bases and 7 bases, there was a span of 11 bases. The CDR3 length is 12 residues. Germline assignment: CDR1 SGHAT and CDR2 FQNNGV. The CDR3 DNA sequence: TGTGCCAGCAGCCCCCCGGCAGGGACCCAGTACTTC. Its protein product is CASSPPAGTQYF.

The V call is TRBV28, the J call TRBJ2-1; no definite D call. The CDR3 has 12 residues. Trimming pared 5 bases from V and 7 bases from J, leaving 9 bases between. The V gene's germline CDR1 is MDHEN and CDR2 SYDVKM. The CDR3 DNA sequence: TGTGCCAGCAGTAGCACCCGAAATGAGCAGTTCTTC. Translation gives CASSSTRNEQFF.

The chain couples TRBV11-2 to TRBJ1-5; 7 bases fit TRBD1. The germline V gene encodes CDR1 SGHAT and CDR2 FQNNGV. V shed 3 bases, J shed 2 bases, and the junction held 1 base outside the gene matches. This CDR3 has 14 residues. The CDR3, as DNA: TGTGCCAGCAGCTTCGACAGGGGCAATCAGCCCCAGCATTTT. This encodes CASSFDRGNQPQHF.

The chain employs TRBV7-6 and TRBJ2-3; D is unresolved. V gave up 4 bases and J gave up 4 bases, with 9 bases separating them. This CDR3 has 13 residues. Germline CDR1 and CDR2: SGHVS and FNYEAQ. Here the CDR3 DNA reads TGTGCCAGCAGCTCCAGTCAAGCAGATACGCAGTATTTT. It specifies CASSSSQADTQYF.

This sequence joins TRBV12-5 and TRBJ2-2, with D possibly matching TRBD2 (5 bases). Trimming pared 0 bases from V and 4 bases from J, leaving 9 bases between. The CDR3 consists of 15 residues. Per germline, CDR1 LGHNT and CDR2 FRNRAP. CDR3 loop: CASGLVLRGTGELFF. Written as DNA, the CDR3 is TGTGCTAGTGGTTTGGTTCTACGGGGCACCGGGGAGCTGTTTTTT. Complete variable domain (other parts from reference TRBV12-5 and TRBJ2-2): DARVTQTPRHKVTEMGQEVTMRCQPILGHNTVFWYRQTMMQGLELLAYFRNRAPLDDSGMPKDRFSAEMPDATLATLKIQPSEPRDSAVYFCASGLVLRGTGELFFGEGSRLTVL.

The genes are TRBV4-1 and TRBJ2-7; 8 nucleotides align to TRBD2. The ends lost 1 base at V and 2 bases at J; junction bases unmatched: 4. The CDR3 length is 15 residues. Germline V CDR1 and CDR2: MGHRA, YSYEKL. The CDR3 protein is CASSQVVLAAYEQYF. CDR3 DNA sequence: TGCGCCAGCAGCCAAGTTGTACTAGCGGCCTACGAGCAGTACTTC.